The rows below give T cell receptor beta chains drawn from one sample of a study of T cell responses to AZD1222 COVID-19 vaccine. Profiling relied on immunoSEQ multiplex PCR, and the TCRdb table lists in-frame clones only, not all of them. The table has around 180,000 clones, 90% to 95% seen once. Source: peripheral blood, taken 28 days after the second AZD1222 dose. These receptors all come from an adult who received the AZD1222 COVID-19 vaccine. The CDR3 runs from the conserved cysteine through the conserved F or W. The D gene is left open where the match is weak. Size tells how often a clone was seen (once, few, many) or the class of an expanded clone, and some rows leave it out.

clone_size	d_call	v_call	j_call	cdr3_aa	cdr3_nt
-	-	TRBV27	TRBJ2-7	CASSLGMGMDEQYF	TGTGCCAGCAGTTTAGGCATGGGGATGGACGAGCAGTACTTC
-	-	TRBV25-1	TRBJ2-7	CASSEDYEQYF	TGTGCCAGCAGTGAGGACTACGAGCAGTACTTC
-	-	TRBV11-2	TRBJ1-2	CASSLAPGTLSNYGYTF	TGTGCCAGCAGCTTAGCCCCCGGGACACTTTCTAACTATGGCTACACCTTC
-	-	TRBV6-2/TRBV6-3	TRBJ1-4	CASSFLGNRTGREKLFF	TGTGCCAGCAGTTTTCTTGGAAACCGGACCGGAAGGGAAAAACTGTTTTTT
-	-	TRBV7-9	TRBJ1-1	CASSLIPSGDDTEAFF	TGTGCCAGCAGCTTAATTCCCTCTGGGGACGACACTGAAGCTTTCTTT
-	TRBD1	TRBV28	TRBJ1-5	CASSLGDRGVQPQHF	TGTGCCAGCAGTTTGGGGGACAGGGGGGTTCAGCCCCAGCATTTT
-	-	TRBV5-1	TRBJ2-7	CASSLSDRKDYEQYF	TGCGCCAGCAGCTTAAGTGACAGAAAGGATTACGAGCAGTACTTC
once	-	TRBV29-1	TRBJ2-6	CSTHLSGANVLTF	TGCAGCACACACCTCTCTGGGGCCAACGTCCTGACTTTC
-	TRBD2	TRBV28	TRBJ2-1	CASSVAGAGDEQFF	TGTGCCAGCAGTGTAGCGGGGGCCGGGGATGAGCAGTTCTTC
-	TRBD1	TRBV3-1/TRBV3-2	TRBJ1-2	CASSRQGNYGYTF	TGTGCCAGCAGCCGACAGGGAAACTATGGCTACACCTTC
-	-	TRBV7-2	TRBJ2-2	CASSSYGGANTGELFF	TGTGCCAGCAGTTCTTATGGCGGGGCGAACACCGGGGAGCTGTTTTTT
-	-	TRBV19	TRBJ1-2	CASSSPGGPDRGYTF	TGTGCCAGTAGTTCCCCAGGCGGCCCCGATCGCGGCTACACCTTC
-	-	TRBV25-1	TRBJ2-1	CASSEGRGSSYNEQFF	TGTGCCAGCAGTGAAGGAAGGGGGAGCTCCTACAATGAGCAGTTCTTC
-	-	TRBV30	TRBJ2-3	CAWSPFGSAQPSTDTQYF	TGTGCCTGGAGTCCCTTCGGGTCGGCTCAACCTAGCACAGATACGCAGTATTTT
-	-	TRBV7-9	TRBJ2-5	CATPLTRRGETQYF	TGTGCCACCCCCCTAACAAGAAGAGGAGAGACCCAGTACTTC
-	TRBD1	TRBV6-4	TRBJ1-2	CASRSQTGGTYGYTF	TGTGCCAGCAGATCTCAGACAGGGGGCACCTATGGCTACACCTTC
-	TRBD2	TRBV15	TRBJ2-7	CATSRGGTTYEQYF	TGTGCCACCAGCAGGGGGGGGACCACCTACGAGCAGTACTTC
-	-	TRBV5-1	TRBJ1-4	CASSLTTTNEKLFF	TGCGCCAGCAGCTTGACGACAACTAATGAAAAACTGTTTTTT
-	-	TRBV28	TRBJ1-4	CASRGTTATNEKLFF	TGTGCCAGCAGAGGAACGACAGCAACTAATGAAAAACTGTTTTTT
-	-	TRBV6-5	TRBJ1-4	CASSYLGLPNEKLFF	TGTGCCAGCAGTTACTTGGGACTTCCTAATGAAAAACTGTTTTTT
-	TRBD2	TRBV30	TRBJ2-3	CAWSTSGTDTQYF	TGTGCCTGGAGTACTAGCGGCACAGATACGCAGTATTTT
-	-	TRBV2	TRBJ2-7	CASSEGIGPGDEQYF	TGTGCCAGCAGTGAAGGAATAGGGCCTGGGGACGAGCAGTACTTC
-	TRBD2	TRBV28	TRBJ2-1	CASSPRTSGRDEQFF	TGTGCCAGCAGTCCGCGGACTAGCGGGAGGGATGAGCAGTTCTTC
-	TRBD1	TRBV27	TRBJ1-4	CASSLRTGGIGEKLFF	TGTGCCAGCAGTTTACGGACAGGGGGCATTGGAGAAAAACTGTTTTTT
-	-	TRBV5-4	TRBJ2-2	CASSFNRANTGELFF	TGTGCCAGCAGCTTTAACAGAGCGAACACCGGGGAGCTGTTTTTT
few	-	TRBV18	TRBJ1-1	CASSPEPTGNTEAFF	TGTGCCAGCTCACCCGAACCGACAGGGAACACTGAAGCTTTCTTT
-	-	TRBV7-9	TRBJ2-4	CASSLDTGVGKNIQYF	TGTGCCAGCAGCTTGGATACGGGGGTTGGCAAAAACATTCAGTACTTC
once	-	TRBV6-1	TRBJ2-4	CASSEAPLTNVAKNIQYF	TGTGCCAGCAGTGAAGCCCCGTTGACAAATGTAGCCAAAAACATTCAGTACTTC
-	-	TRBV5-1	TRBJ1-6	CASSLGRGGYNSPLHF	TGCGCCAGCAGCTTGGGCCGGGGCGGATATAATTCACCCCTCCACTTT
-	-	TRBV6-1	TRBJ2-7	CASSDTSRSREQYF	TGTGCCAGCAGTGATACTAGCCGGTCCAGGGAGCAGTACTTC
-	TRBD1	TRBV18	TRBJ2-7	CASSPLDRFSYEQYF	TGTGCCAGCTCCCCCTTGGACAGGTTCTCCTACGAGCAGTACTTC
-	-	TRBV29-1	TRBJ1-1	CSVFRDTPRAFF	TGCAGCGTTTTCCGGGACACCCCTCGGGCTTTCTTT
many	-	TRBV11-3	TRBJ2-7	CASSLGVYEQYF	TGTGCCAGCAGCTTGGGCGTCTACGAGCAGTACTTC
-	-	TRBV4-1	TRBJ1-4	CASSQVPGEKLFF	TGCGCCAGCAGCCAAGTTCCGGGAGAAAAACTGTTTTTT
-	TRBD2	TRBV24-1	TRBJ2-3	CATGAGGPVDTQYF	TGTGCCACCGGTGCGGGAGGGCCCGTAGATACGCAGTATTTT
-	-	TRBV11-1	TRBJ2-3	CASSLASADTQYF	TGTGCCAGCAGCTTAGCATCCGCAGATACGCAGTATTTT
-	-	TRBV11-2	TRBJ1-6	CASSLVGQPNSPLHF	TGTGCCAGCAGCTTAGTAGGACAGCCAAATTCACCCCTCCACTTT
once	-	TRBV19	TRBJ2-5	CATSRAQTQYF	TGTGCCACTTCGCGGGCTCAGACCCAGTACTTC
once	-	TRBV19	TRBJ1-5	CASNDRGDSNQPQHF	TGTGCCAGTAATGACCGGGGGGATAGCAATCAGCCCCAGCATTTT
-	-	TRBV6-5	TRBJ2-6	CASSYSGYSGANVLTF	TGTGCCAGCAGTTACTCAGGGTACTCTGGGGCCAACGTCCTGACTTTC
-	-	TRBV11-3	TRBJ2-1	CASSKNGEYNEQFF	TGTGCCAGCAGCAAAAACGGGGAATACAATGAGCAGTTCTTC
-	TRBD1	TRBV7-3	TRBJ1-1	CASSLGQGEAFF	TGTGCCAGCAGCCTCGGACAGGGGGAAGCTTTCTTT
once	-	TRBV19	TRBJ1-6	CASSIVNSPLHF	TGTGCCTCGTCGATAGTCAATTCACCCCTCCACTTT
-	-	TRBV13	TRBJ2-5	CASSGGETQYF	TGTGCCAGCAGCGGGGGGGAGACCCAGTACTTC
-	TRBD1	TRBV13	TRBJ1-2	CASSFGDRVYGYTF	TGTGCCAGCAGCTTCGGGGACAGGGTCTATGGCTACACCTTC